The 29 T cell receptor beta chains listed next were all sequenced from one sample in a study of vaccination effects on CD4 cells after COVID-19. Their specific antigens are unknown. Produced via immunoSEQ multiplex PCR; TCRdb's table is partial and in-frame only. The table includes roughly 41,000 clones, about 60% detected once. Viral peptide pools were used in the ViraFEST assay to expand antigen-specific CD4+ T cells, and sequencing came afterward. CD4+ T cells were isolated after around 9 days of culture. Nobody among the vaccine recipients had prior SARS-CoV-2 infection (nucleocapsid antibodies were negative). The starting material was CD4+ T cells from PBMCs cultured with HCoV-OC43 spike peptides, obtained before COVID-19 vaccination. Subset given: HCoV-OC43 spike overlapping peptide pool stimulation. The receptor set was obtained from a human donor who received a COVID-19 vaccine.

The chain joins TRBV15 to TRBJ2-7, with 7 bases lining up with TRBD1. Trimming removed 3 bases from V and 4 bases from J; junction bases left unmatched: 9. Germline lookup yields CDR1 LNHNV and CDR2 YYDKDF (reference sequence). This CDR3 contains 15 residues. The CDR3 region is CATSRDPGQQYEQYF. CDR3 DNA: TGTGCCACCAGCAGGGACCCGGGACAGCAGTACGAGCAGTACTTC.

The chain is built from TRBV29-1 and TRBJ2-3; D call uncertain. V lost 5 bases and J 1 base, leaving 10 bases between the germline ends. The CDR3 is made up of 13 amino acids. The germline CDR1 and CDR2 sequences are SQVTM and ANQGSEA. CDR3 in amino acids: CSVKTPRTDTQYF. CDR3 nucleotides: TGCAGCGTTAAGACCCCCCGCACAGATACGCAGTATTTT.

This clone appeared a single time. The chain has TRBV21-1 and TRBJ2-5; the table's D call TRBD1 went unverified against the DNA. TRBV21-1 is tagged as a pseudogene. The CDR3 runs 18 residues. CDR3 amino acids: CASSNGTGVVRDQETQYF. The CDR3 nucleotides read TGTGCCAGCAGCAACGGGACAGGGGTAGTTAGAGACCAAGAGACCCAGTACTTC.

This chain uses TRBV5-6 with TRBJ1-5; 8 bases line up with TRBD1. Trimming took 4 bases from V and 4 from J; bases not matched to a gene: 10. Germline V gene sequence: CDR1 SGHDT, CDR2 YYEEEE. The CDR3 is 16 residues long. CDR3 bases: TGTGCCAGCAGCGCGGACAGGGTTCCGAAAAATCAGCCCCAGCATTTT. It encodes CASSADRVPKNQPQHF.

The chain uses TRBV9 and TRBJ2-3; D remains ambiguous. The germline gives CDR1 SGDLS, CDR2 YYNGEE. The CDR3 loop spans 15 amino acids. Trimming removed 0 bases from V and 3 bases from J, with 11 bases in between. The CDR3 protein is CASSVGAVGTDTQYF. The CDR3 coding sequence is TGTGCCAGCAGCGTAGGGGCAGTTGGTACAGATACGCAGTATTTT.

A word on this clone: Other nucleotide sequences from this sample produce the same CDR3. This chain connects TRBV3-1 (or the pseudogene TRBV3-2) to TRBJ1-2; D is ambiguous. CDR3 length: 12 amino acids. V shed 6 bases and J shed 3 bases, with 8 bases lying between them. Germline values: CDR1 LGHDT, CDR2 YNNKEL (reference sequence). CDR3 in DNA: TGTGCCAGCAGATCGCTCGACTATGGCTACACCTTC. Translated, it gives CASRSLDYGYTF.

The V and J genes are TRBV11-2 and TRBJ1-5; D unclear. Germline V gene lookup returns CDR1 SGHAT and CDR2 FQNNGV. The CDR3 sequence is 13 residues long. V was shortened by 0 bases and J by 5 bases, with 5 bases between the two germline ends. Here the CDR3 DNA reads TGTGCCAGCAGCTTAGACCCTCATCAGCCCCAGCATTTT. It is translated as CASSLDPHQPQHF. Full variable domain (missing parts from reference TRBV11-2 and TRBJ1-5): EAGVAQSPRYKIIEKRQSVAFWCNPISGHATLYWYQQILGQGPKLLIQFQNNGVVDDSQLPKDRFSAERLKGVDSTLKIQPAKLEDSAVYLCASSLDPHQPQHFGDGTRLSIL.

The chain links TRBV5-6 to TRBJ1-2, with 10 positions matching TRBD1. Germline V gives CDR1 SGHDT, CDR2 YYEEEE. This CDR3 is built from 14 residues. Unmatched junction bases numbered 4, after V lost 4 bases and J lost 4 bases. CDR3 region: CASSPGQGIYGYTF. DNA for the CDR3: TGTGCCAGCAGCCCGGGACAGGGGATCTATGGCTACACCTTC.

The rearrangement joins TRBV6-5 to TRBJ2-7; D could derive from TRBD1 or TRBD2 (5 bases each). V was shortened by 0 bases and J by 4 bases, with 13 bases between the two germline ends. Looked up from germline, CDR1 is MNHEY and CDR2 is SVGAGI. The CDR3 is 15 amino acids. The chain's CDR3 is CASSYSGSWGYEQYF. The DNA of the CDR3 is TGTGCCAGCAGTTACTCGGGGTCGTGGGGGTACGAGCAGTACTTC.

V and J are TRBV30 and TRBJ1-2; TRBD1 might be the D (5 bases). Germline CDR1 reads GTSNPN; CDR2 reads SVGIG (reference sequence). V lost 5 bases, J lost 4 bases, and 14 bases lay in between. The CDR3 is 13 amino acids. CDR3 sequence reads: CAWVLAGGYGYTF. The CDR3 DNA reads as TGTGCCTGGGTTTTAGCCGGGGGCTATGGCTACACCTTC.

This clone appeared a few times. CDR3 nucleotides: TGTGCCAGCTCACCCTCCGGGACGAGTAATGAGCAGTTCTTC. This codes for CASSPSGTSNEQFF. The V gene is TRBV18, the J gene TRBJ2-1; either TRBD1 or TRBD2 may supply D (5 bases each). The V and J ends lost 3 bases and 7 bases respectively, with 13 bases between them. CDR3 length: 14 amino acids. Germline-derived CDR1 and CDR2 are KGHSH and LQKENI. Looking up the rest from reference TRBV18 and TRBJ2-1 gives the full variable domain: NAGVMQNPRHLVRRRGQEARLRCSPMKGHSHVYWYRQLPEEGLKFMVYLQKENIIDESGMPKERFSAEFPKEGPSILRIQQVVRGDSAAYFCASSPSGTSNEQFFGPGTRLTVL.

This clone has only a few counts. The gene calls are TRBV6-5 and TRBJ1-1, with TRBD1 identical over 9 bases. The J segment lost 4 bases and the V segment lost 3 bases, leaving 3 bases of the junction unmatched. The germline V gene has CDR1 MNHEY and CDR2 SVGAGI. This CDR3 is 14 amino acids long. Here the CDR3 reads CASSYGTGLTEAFF. DNA for the CDR3: TGTGCCAGCAGTTATGGGACAGGGCTCACTGAAGCTTTCTTT.

V usage is TRBV24-1 and J usage is TRBJ2-7, with a tentative D call TRBD2 (6 bases). This CDR3 contains 16 residues. CDR1 KGHDR and CDR2 SFDVKD come from the germline V gene. V lost 4 bases to trimming and J lost 1 base, with 16 bases between them. CDR3 DNA sequence: TGTGCCACCAGTGACTTTTCCGGGAGTGGTTCCTACGAGCAGTACTTC. Translating gives CATSDFSGSGSYEQYF.

The V and J genes are TRBV20-1 and TRBJ1-2; D gene ambiguous. Germline assignment: CDR1 DFQATT and CDR2 SNEGSKA (reference sequence). The CDR3 consists of 14 residues. The V and J ends lost 3 bases and 4 bases respectively, with 15 bases between them. The CDR3 coding sequence is TGCAGTGCTAGTTTATTCGAGAAAAGCTATGGCTACACCTTC. It encodes CSASLFEKSYGYTF.

The chain links TRBV6-5 to TRBJ2-7, with a tentative D call TRBD2 (6 bases). This CDR3 is built from 16 residues. The germline gives CDR1 MNHEY, CDR2 SVGAGI. V was pared by 0 bases and J by 3 bases, with 15 bases between. The CDR3 DNA is TGTGCCAGCAGTTACTCGGGGGGTCCTTCCGGCTACGAGCAGTACTTC. It codes for CASSYSGGPSGYEQYF.

The V gene is TRBV11-2, the J gene TRBJ2-6; D remains unclear. Between the trimmed V and J ends, which lost 3 bases and 4 bases, there was a span of 10 bases. This CDR3 contains 15 residues. Germline loops: CDR1 SGHAT, CDR2 FQNNGV. CDR3 nucleotide sequence: TGTGCCAGCAGCTTCGAGTCTTCGGGGGCCAACGTCCTGACTTTC. Its protein product is CASSFESSGANVLTF.

This clone was observed a few times. The V gene is TRBV6-1, the J gene TRBJ1-1; perhaps TRBD1 as D (5 bases). V lost 2 bases and J lost 10, with 11 bases in between. Germline CDR1 is MNHNS and CDR2 is SASEGT. The CDR3 is made up of 12 amino acids. The CDR3 sequence: CASSEPRELAFF. The CDR3 DNA sequence: TGTGCCAGCAGTGAACCCAGGGAATTAGCTTTCTTT.

This clone was seen only a few times. This sequence joins TRBV29-1 and TRBJ1-1; D might be TRBD1 (6 bases). Deletions cut 6 bases from V and 7 bases from J, with 12 bases between. Germline V gene data show CDR1 as SQVTM and CDR2 as ANQGSEA. This CDR3 is 11 amino acids long. CDR3 protein: CSVAGQVEAFF. In DNA form, the CDR3 reads TGCAGCGTCGCGGGACAAGTTGAAGCTTTCTTT.

This clone was counted a single time. The chain links TRBV7-9 to TRBJ2-6, with D perhaps matching TRBD1 or TRBD2 (6 bases each). CDR1 SEHNR and CDR2 FQNEAQ come from the germline V gene (reference sequence). The CDR3 is 17 amino acids. Trimming shortened V by 2 bases and J by 0 bases, and 11 bases separated the two germline ends. The CDR3 nucleotides are TGTGCCAGCAGCTTATGGGGGGCTCTCTCTGGGGCCAACGTCCTGACTTTC. Amino acids: CASSLWGALSGANVLTF.

The genes are TRBV19 and TRBJ2-1; TRBD1 is a possible D gene (6 bases). V dropped 5 bases and J dropped 2 bases, with 16 bases sitting between them. Germline V gene lookup returns CDR1 LNHDA and CDR2 SQIVND (reference sequence). This CDR3 has 16 amino acids. The CDR3 DNA sequence: TGTGCCAGTAGTTCCACAGGGTCTGTCCCCTACAATGAGCAGTTCTTC. Translation: CASSSTGSVPYNEQFF.

J is TRBJ2-2 and V is TRBV11-2; D possibly uses TRBD1 or TRBD2 (5 bases each). The germline V gene encodes CDR1 SGHAT and CDR2 FQNNGV. Trimming took 1 base from V and 13 from J, leaving 16 bases between them. The CDR3 length is 14 residues. DNA for the CDR3: TGTGCCAGCAGCTTAGTTATCGGGGCGTCCGGGCTGTTTTTT. This sequence encodes CASSLVIGASGLFF.

This clone has just a few counts. The V and J genes are TRBV19 and TRBJ1-2, with D unresolved. The germline V gene has CDR1 LNHDA and CDR2 SQIVND (reference sequence). This CDR3 spans 12 amino acids. V lost 8 bases and J 8 bases, leaving 15 bases between the germline ends. The CDR3 protein is CASFRSAGGYTF. CDR3 bases: TGTGCCAGTTTCCGATCGGCTGGGGGCTACACCTTC.

The chain is built from TRBV19 and TRBJ1-6, with 7 bases aligning to TRBD1. The length of the CDR3 is 16 residues. Germline values: CDR1 LNHDA, CDR2 SQIVND (reference sequence). Trimming removed 2 bases from V and 9 bases from J; junction bases left unmatched: 10. The CDR3 reads CASSISSRGTASPLHF. CDR3 bases: TGTGCCAGTAGTATATCTTCACGGGGGACAGCTTCACCCCTCCACTTT.

This clone was detected a few times. The rearrangement joins TRBV11-3 to TRBJ2-1; 12 nucleotides align to TRBD2. The CDR3 is 17 residues long. Unmatched junction bases numbered 6, after V lost 1 base and J lost 5 bases. Per the germline V gene, CDR1 is SGHNT and CDR2 is YENEEA. CDR3 coding DNA: TGTGCCAGCAGCTTAGGCCTGCTAGCGGGGGGGCACAATGAGCAGTTCTTC. Translation gives CASSLGLLAGGHNEQFF.

This rearrangement joins TRBV5-1 to TRBJ2-1; TRBD1 agrees at 7 bases. Germline V gene data show CDR1 as SGHRS and CDR2 as YFSETQ. J was trimmed by 7 bases and V by 3 bases; bases with no gene match: 10. The CDR3 runs to 15 residues. CDR3 amino acids: CASSSGQPGSNEQFF. As DNA, the CDR3 is TGCGCCAGCAGCTCGGGACAGCCGGGAAGTAATGAGCAGTTCTTC.

In this sample, this clone turned up a few times. This rearrangement joins TRBV5-1 to TRBJ2-1; 11 bases are a match to TRBD2. The V gene's germline CDR1 is SGHRS and CDR2 YFSETQ. CDR3 length: 16 amino acids. The V and J ends lost 1 base and 9 bases, in that order; junction bases with no gene match: 9. The CDR3 reads CASSLTSGGRTSEQFF. The CDR3 nucleotides are TGCGCCAGCAGCTTGACTAGCGGGGGACGTACAAGTGAGCAGTTCTTC. Looking up the rest from reference TRBV5-1 and TRBJ2-1 gives the full variable domain: KAGVTQTPRYLIKTRGQQVTLSCSPISGHRSVSWYQQTPGQGLQFLFEYFSETQRNKGNFPGRFSGRQFSNSRSEMNVSTLELGDSALYLCASSLTSGGRTSEQFFGPGTRLTVL.

This clone was found once. V is TRBV16 and J is TRBJ1-2, with no clear D. V lost 0 bases and J lost 6, with 8 bases in between. Germline CDR1 is KGHSY and CDR2 is FQNENV. CDR3 length: 13 residues. CDR3 loop: CASSQSTGNGYTF. CDR3 DNA: TGTGCCAGCAGCCAATCAACGGGGAATGGCTACACCTTC. The variable domain in full, completed from reference TRBV16 and TRBJ1-2, reads GEEVAQTPKHLVRGEGQKAKLYCAPIKGHSYVFWYQQVLKNEFKFLISFQNENVFDETGMPKERFSAKCLPNSPCSLEIQATKLEDSAVYFCASSQSTGNGYTFGSGTRLTVV.

The V call is TRBV7-9, the J call TRBJ2-1, with 7 bases identical to TRBD2. With 10 bases clipped from V and 2 bases from J, the junction kept 17 bases outside the gene matches. Germline CDR1 and CDR2: SEHNR and FQNEAQ (reference sequence). CDR3 length equals 17 residues. The CDR3 spells CATSGTNSGFTYNEQFF. For the CDR3, the DNA is TGTGCCACAAGCGGGACGAATAGCGGGTTTACCTACAATGAGCAGTTCTTC.

The chain is built from TRBV5-1 and TRBJ1-2, with TRBD1 as a possible D gene (6 bases). The V end lost 4 bases, the J end lost 5 bases, and 18 bases lay between the germline ends. Germline CDR1 and CDR2: SGHRS and YFSETQ. The CDR3 contains 15 residues. CDR3 region: CASSGGTTAPYGYTF. CDR3 sequence (DNA): TGCGCCAGCAGCGGAGGGACAACCGCTCCGTATGGCTACACCTTC.